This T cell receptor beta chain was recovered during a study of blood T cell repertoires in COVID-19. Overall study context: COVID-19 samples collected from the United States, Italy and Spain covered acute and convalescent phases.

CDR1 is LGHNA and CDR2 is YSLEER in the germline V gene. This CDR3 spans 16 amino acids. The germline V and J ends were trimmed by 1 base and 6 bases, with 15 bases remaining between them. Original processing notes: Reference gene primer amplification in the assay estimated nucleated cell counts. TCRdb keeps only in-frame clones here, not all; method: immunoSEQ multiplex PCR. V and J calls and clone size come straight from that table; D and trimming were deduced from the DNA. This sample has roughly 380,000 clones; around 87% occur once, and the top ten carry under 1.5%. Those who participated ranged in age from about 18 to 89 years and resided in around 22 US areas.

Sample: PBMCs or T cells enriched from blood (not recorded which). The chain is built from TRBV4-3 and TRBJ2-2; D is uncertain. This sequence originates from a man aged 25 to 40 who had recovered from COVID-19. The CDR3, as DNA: TGCGCCAGCAGCCAAGGGCAGATCTCTAGTGCCGGGGAGCTGTTTTTT. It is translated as CASSQGQISSAGELFF.